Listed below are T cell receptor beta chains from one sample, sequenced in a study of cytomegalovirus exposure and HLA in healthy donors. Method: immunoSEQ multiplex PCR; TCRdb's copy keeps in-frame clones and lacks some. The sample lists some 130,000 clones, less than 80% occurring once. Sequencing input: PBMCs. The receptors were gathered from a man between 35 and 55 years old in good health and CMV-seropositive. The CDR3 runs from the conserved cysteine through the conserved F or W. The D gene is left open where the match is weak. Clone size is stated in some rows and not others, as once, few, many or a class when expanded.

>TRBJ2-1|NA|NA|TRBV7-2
CASSPQFLSYNEQFF
TGTGCCAGCAGCCCCCAGTTCCTCTCCTACAATGAGCAGTTCTTC
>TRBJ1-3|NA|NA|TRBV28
CASSLWGGGGNTIYF
TGTGCCAGCAGTTTATGGGGGGGAGGAGGAAACACCATATATTTT
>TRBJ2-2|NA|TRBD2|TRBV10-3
CAISETGLDGTGELFF
TGTGCCATCAGTGAGACGGGACTAGACGGGACCGGGGAGCTGTTTTTT
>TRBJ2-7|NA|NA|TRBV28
CASRTPGIREQYF
TGTGCCAGCAGGACACCAGGGATAAGAGAGCAGTACTTC
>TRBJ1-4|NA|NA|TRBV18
CASSPKGVTNEKLFF
TGTGCCAGCTCACCTAAGGGGGTGACTAATGAAAAACTGTTTTTT
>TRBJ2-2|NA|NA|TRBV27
CASSKGPPGTITGELFF
TGTGCCAGCAGTAAAGGCCCCCCCGGGACAATCACCGGGGAGCTGTTTTTT
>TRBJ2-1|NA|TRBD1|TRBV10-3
CAISEYTGQRGPDEQFF
TGTGCCATCAGTGAGTATACGGGACAGAGGGGACCGGATGAGCAGTTCTTC
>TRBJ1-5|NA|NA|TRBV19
CASSILGQRIMSNQPQHF
TGTGCCAGTAGTATCCTCGGACAGCGTATTATGAGCAATCAGCCCCAGCATTTT
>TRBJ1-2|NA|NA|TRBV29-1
CSVQQGGSGYTF
TGCAGCGTGCAACAGGGTGGATCTGGCTACACCTTC
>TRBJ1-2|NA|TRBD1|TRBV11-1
CASSIGQGYGYTF
TGTGCCAGCAGCATTGGACAGGGCTATGGCTACACCTTC
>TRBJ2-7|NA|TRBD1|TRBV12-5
CASGWGTGTEQYF
TGTGCTAGTGGTTGGGGGACAGGGACCGAGCAGTACTTC
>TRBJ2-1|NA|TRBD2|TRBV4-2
CASSHPRRLAGDNEQFF
TGTGCCAGCAGCCATCCCAGACGGCTAGCGGGGGACAATGAGCAGTTCTTC
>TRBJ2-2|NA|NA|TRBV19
CATTQSRQANTGELFF
TGTGCCACTACTCAGTCCCGACAGGCGAACACCGGGGAGCTGTTTTTT
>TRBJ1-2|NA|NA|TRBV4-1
CASSINRDTGSYGYTF
TGCGCCAGCAGCATTAACAGGGACACGGGATCCTATGGCTACACCTTC
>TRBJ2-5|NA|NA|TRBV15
CATGGRIGETQYF
TGTGCCACAGGGGGTCGAATAGGGGAGACCCAGTACTTC
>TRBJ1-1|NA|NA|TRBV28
CASSLDLQRANTEAFF
TGTGCCAGCAGTTTAGACCTCCAGCGCGCGAACACTGAAGCTTTCTTT
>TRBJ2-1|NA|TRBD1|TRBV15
CATSQDRVLNEQFF
TGTGCCACCAGCCAAGACAGGGTCTTGAATGAGCAGTTCTTC
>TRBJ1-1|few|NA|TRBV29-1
CSVAPGKLTEAFF
TGCAGCGTTGCCCCAGGGAAGTTGACTGAAGCTTTCTTT
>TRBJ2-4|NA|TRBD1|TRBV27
CASSSRAGGNIQYF
TGTGCCAGCAGTTCCCGGGCAGGGGGAAACATTCAGTACTTC
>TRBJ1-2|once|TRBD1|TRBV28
CASSPALGTAPNYGYTF
TGTGCCAGCAGCCCGGCGCTTGGGACAGCTCCTAACTATGGCTACACCTTC
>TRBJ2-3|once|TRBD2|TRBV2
CASMLETGLAYRTDTQYF
TGTGCCAGCATGCTAGAGACAGGACTAGCGTACCGCACAGATACGCAGTATTTT
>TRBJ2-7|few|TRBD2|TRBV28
CASSGASGINEQYF
TGTGCCAGTAGTGGGGCTAGCGGGATAAACGAGCAGTACTTC
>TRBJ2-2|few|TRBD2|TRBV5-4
CASATGTRIGELFF
TGTGCCAGCGCAACCGGGACTAGGATCGGGGAGCTGTTTTTT
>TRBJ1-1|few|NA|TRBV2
CASSTEINTEAFF
TGTGCCAGCAGTACAGAAATAAACACTGAAGCTTTCTTT
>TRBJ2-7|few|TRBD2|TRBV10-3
CAISPGTGTTEQYF
TGTGCCATCAGCCCCGGGACGGGGACTACCGAGCAGTACTTC
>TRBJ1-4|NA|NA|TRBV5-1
CASSLRAGTNNEKLFF
TGCGCCAGCAGCTTGCGGGCCGGGACAAATAATGAAAAACTGTTTTTT
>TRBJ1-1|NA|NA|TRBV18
CASSFTGGLNTEAFF
TGTGCCAGCTCCTTCACGGGCGGGCTGAACACTGAAGCTTTCTTT
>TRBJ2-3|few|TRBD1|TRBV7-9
CASSLLAPTGMLDTQYF
TGTGCCAGCAGCTTACTCGCCCCGACAGGGATGTTGGATACGCAGTATTTT
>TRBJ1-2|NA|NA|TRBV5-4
CASSQEWYGYTF
TGTGCCAGCAGCCAGGAATGGTATGGCTACACCTTC
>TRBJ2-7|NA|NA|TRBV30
CAWRVLGGNSYEQYF
TGTGCCTGGAGGGTCTTGGGCGGGAACTCCTACGAGCAGTACTTC
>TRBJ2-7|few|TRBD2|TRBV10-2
CASRPSGAYEQYF
TGCGCCAGCAGACCTAGCGGGGCCTACGAGCAGTACTTC
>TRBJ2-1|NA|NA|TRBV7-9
CSSSLVGRGTYNEQFF
TGTTCCAGCAGCTTAGTCGGCAGGGGTACCTACAATGAGCAGTTCTTC
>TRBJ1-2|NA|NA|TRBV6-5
CASSYSGGGGYGYTF
TGTGCCAGCAGTTACTCGGGAGGGGGGGGCTATGGCTACACCTTC
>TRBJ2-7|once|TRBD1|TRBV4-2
CASSQDGGDRAYEQYF
TGTGCCAGCAGCCAAGATGGGGGGGACAGGGCCTACGAGCAGTACTTC
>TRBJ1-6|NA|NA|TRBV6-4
CASSEGHRQWGPLHF
TGTGCCAGCAGTGAGGGACATCGGCAATGGGGGCCGCTCCACTTT
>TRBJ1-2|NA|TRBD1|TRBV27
CASSLIDRGYGYTF
TGTGCCAGCAGTCTAATAGACAGGGGATACGGCTACACCTTC
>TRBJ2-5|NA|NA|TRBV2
CASSGNRQETQYF
TGTGCCAGCAGTGGAAACAGACAAGAGACCCAGTACTTC
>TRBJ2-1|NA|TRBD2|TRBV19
CASGRTSGYNEQFF
TGTGCCAGTGGCCGGACTAGCGGCTACAATGAGCAGTTCTTC
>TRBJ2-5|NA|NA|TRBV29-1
CSVGSLEEQEPQYF
TGCAGCGTTGGATCTCTGGAGGAGCAAGAGCCCCAGTACTTC
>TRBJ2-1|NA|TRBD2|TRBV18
CASSPTGVQGGRYNEQFF
TGTGCCAGCTCACCCACGGGAGTCCAGGGCGGGAGATACAATGAGCAGTTCTTC
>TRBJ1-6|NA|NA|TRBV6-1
CASSTRQFYNSPLHF
TGTGCCAGCAGTACACGACAGTTTTATAATTCACCCCTCCACTTT
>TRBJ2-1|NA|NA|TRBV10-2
CAVRSVRLSSGFF
TGCGCCGTCAGGTCGGTGCGCCTCTCCTCGGGATTCTTC
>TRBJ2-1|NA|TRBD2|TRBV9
CASSVGTIVPYNEQFF
TGTGCCAGCAGCGTCGGGACTATTGTTCCCTACAATGAGCAGTTCTTC
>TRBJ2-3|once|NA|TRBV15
CATSRLGTPITDTQYF
TGTGCCACCAGCAGACTCGGGACACCAATCACAGATACGCAGTATTTT
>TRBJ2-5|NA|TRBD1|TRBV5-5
CASSLPGGPISGQETQYF
TGTGCCAGCAGCTTACCAGGGGGCCCTATCTCCGGCCAAGAGACCCAGTACTTC
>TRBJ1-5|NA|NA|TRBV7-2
CASSLTIRSDSNQPQHF
TGTGCCAGCAGCTTAACGATCAGGTCAGATAGCAATCAGCCCCAGCATTTT
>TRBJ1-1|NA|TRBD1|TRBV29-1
CSATRGLRAEAFF
TGCAGCGCAACCAGGGGGCTGCGAGCTGAAGCTTTCTTT
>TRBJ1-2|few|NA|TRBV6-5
CASSSDDYSYGYTF
TGTGCCAGCAGCTCTGACGACTACTCCTATGGCTACACCTTC
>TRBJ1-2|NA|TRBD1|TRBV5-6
CASSLGGPGGARIRGYTF
TGTGCCAGCAGCTTGGGCGGCCCAGGGGGCGCCCGAATTCGCGGCTACACCTTC